These 9 T cell receptor beta chains were sequenced from one sample in a study of blood T cell repertoires in COVID-19 (dated by TCRdb to the early 2020s). Receptor libraries were prepared by the immunoSEQ multiplex PCR assay. The clones in this table, taken by TCRdb from immuneACCESS, are in-frame only. Not every clone is retained; where verified, under half of the shortfall comes from an unresolved V gene, and the cause of the rest is unknown. This sample has some 220,000 clones in its table, and around 80% of those were observed once. 0.95% to 1.5% of the sample is taken by the ten largest. What was sequenced was peripheral blood. These receptors originate from a woman aged 25-40 years with COVID-19, enrolled during active disease.

The V and J genes are TRBV4-3 and TRBJ1-2; TRBD1 matches at 8 bases. The CDR3 sequence is 14 residues long. Trimming at V came to 1 base and at J to 6 bases, leaving 4 bases not matched to a gene. Germline V gives CDR1 LGHNA, CDR2 YSLEER. CDR3 in amino acids: CASSQGRGHDGYTF. The CDR3 region has the DNA TGCGCCAGCAGCCAAGGCAGGGGGCATGATGGCTACACCTTC.

This clone came up once. The genes are TRBV9 and TRBJ1-4; D gene uncertain. V lost 2 bases to trimming and J lost 4 bases, with 9 bases between them. Germline V gene data show CDR1 as SGDLS and CDR2 as YYNGEE. The CDR3 contains 14 residues. Here the CDR3 DNA reads TGTGCCAGCAGCGTTAACAGTGGTAATGAAAAACTGTTTTTT. It codes for CASSVNSGNEKLFF.

V usage is TRBV6-4 and J usage is TRBJ1-1; D may be TRBD1 (5 bases). CDR1 and CDR2 (germline): MRHNA, SNTAGT. V was clipped by 9 bases and J by 0 bases, with 20 bases between them. The CDR3 has 16 residues. The CDR3 DNA reads TGTGCCAGTCCTTCGCGGGGCCAGGGAGTGAACACTGAAGCTTTCTTT. This translates into CASPSRGQGVNTEAFF.

The CDR3 DNA reads as TGTGCCAGCAGTCCCGTGGGTCAAGGGGATGTTGAGCAGTTCTTC. The encoded protein is CASSPVGQGDVEQFF. The chain has TRBV6-5 and TRBJ2-1; D perhaps matches TRBD1 (5 bases). With 5 bases removed from V and 9 bases from J, the gap between germline ends came to 20 bases. Germline V lookup: CDR1 MNHEY, CDR2 SVGAGI. CDR3 size: 15 residues.

The chain recombines TRBV7-8 with TRBJ1-5, with TRBD1 identical over 11 bases. The CDR3 sequence is 17 residues long. J lost 0 bases, V lost 5 bases, and 6 bases had no gene match. Germline V lookup: CDR1 SGHVS, CDR2 FQNEAQ. The CDR3 spells CASSLGQGAISNQPQHF. CDR3 sequence (DNA): TGTGCCAGCAGCCTCGGACAGGGGGCAATTAGCAATCAGCCCCAGCATTTT.

The rearrangement uses TRBV5-6 and TRBJ1-1; D is uncertain. The germline V gene has CDR1 SGHDT and CDR2 YYEEEE. This CDR3 spans 14 amino acids. Trimming stripped 0 bases from V and 4 bases from J, with 10 bases between. DNA of the CDR3: TGTGCCAGCAGCTTGGTCGCCAGAGGCACTGAAGCTTTCTTT. It encodes CASSLVARGTEAFF.

The chain employs TRBV5-1 and TRBJ2-1; no clear D gene. The germline V gene encodes CDR1 SGHRS and CDR2 YFSETQ. This CDR3 comprises 15 residues. V was cut by 0 bases and J by 2 bases, with 9 bases left in between. DNA for the CDR3: TGCGCCAGCAGCTTGGCCACTCAAGCCTACAATGAGCAGTTCTTC. Translated: CASSLATQAYNEQFF.

V is TRBV7-9 and J is TRBJ2-7; weak D call: TRBD2 (6 bases). The ends were cut back, 8 bases at V and 4 bases at J, with 15 bases in the middle. The CDR3 extends over 13 amino acids. Germline values: CDR1 SEHNR, CDR2 FQNEAQ (reference sequence). CDR3 protein: CASGVAGRYEQYF. CDR3 DNA: TGTGCCAGCGGGGTGGCAGGGAGGTACGAGCAGTACTTC.

The chain uses TRBV19 and TRBJ2-5, with D possibly matching TRBD1 (6 bases). V shed 1 base and J shed 5 bases, with 14 bases lying between them. Germline V gives CDR1 LNHDA, CDR2 SQIVND (reference sequence). The CDR3 covers 15 residues. CDR3 sequence reads: CASSIVKGVWETQYF. CDR3 nucleotides: TGTGCCAGTAGTATAGTCAAGGGGGTGTGGGAGACCCAGTACTTC.